This record covers a single T cell receptor beta chain. This sample is drawn from a study of blood T cell repertoires in COVID-19. About the study: The United States, Italy and Spain provided the acute and convalescent COVID-19 samples.

Assay used: immunoSEQ multiplex PCR; TCRdb lists only in-frame clones, some missing. The sample gives approximately 230,000 clones, roughly 87% of which show up once; roughly 3.1% is in the top ten. CDR3 length: 15 residues. CDR1 LNHDA and CDR2 SQIVND come from the germline V gene (reference sequence). V was shortened by 5 bases and J by 1 base, with 12 bases between the two germline ends. Sequencing was carried out using peripheral blood. The chain has TRBV19 and TRBJ1-5; maybe TRBD1 (5 bases). The source is a man younger than 35 with active or convalescent COVID-19. The CDR3 bases are TGTGCCAGTAGTCCCGAAAAGGGGAGCAATCAGCCCCAGCATTTT. It codes for CASSPEKGSNQPQHF.